These 26 T cell receptor beta chains share one sample of origin, sequenced in a study of vaccination and CD4 T cells after COVID-19. With the Oncomine TCR Beta short-read assay, DNA from cultured CD4+ T cells was sequenced. TCRdb independently ran MiXCR on the PCR reads; one entry per CDR3 protein. The table has about 19,000 distinct CDR3 sequences, approximately 38% seen once. Treatment indicated: roughly 11-day PBMC culture with coronavirus spike peptide pools or control peptides (ViraFEST assay). Antigens of these TCRs are unknown. The source material was cultured CD4+ T cells from blood. The receptors stem from a human donor with COVID-19.

V usage is TRBV7-2 and J usage is TRBJ2-5; D is unresolved. The V gene lost 5 bases and the J gene lost 0 bases, with 10 bases spanning the gap. The CDR3 spans 14 residues. From germline, CDR1 is SGHTA and CDR2 FQGNSA. CDR3 loop: CASSEGRNQETQYF. Here the CDR3 DNA reads TGTGCCAGCAGCGAAGGACGTAACCAAGAGACCCAGTACTTC.

The chain has TRBV7-3 and TRBJ1-6; 10 bases align to TRBD1. CDR1 is SGHTA, CDR2 FQGTGA, per germline. This CDR3 spans 14 amino acids. The V and J ends lost 1 base and 9 bases, in that order; junction bases with no gene match: 0. CDR3 protein: CASSLRDRGSPLHF. The CDR3 DNA reads TGTGCCAGCAGCTTAAGGGACAGGGGTTCACCCCTCCACTTT.

The genes are TRBV20-1 and TRBJ2-5, with 9 positions matching TRBD2. Germline loops: CDR1 DFQATT, CDR2 SNEGSKA (reference sequence). Trimming at V came to 3 bases and at J to 2 bases, leaving 7 bases not matched to a gene. The CDR3 is 15 residues long. The CDR3 nucleotides read TGCAGTGCTAGTCCGCGGGGGGGCCGACAAGAGACCCAGTACTTC. Protein: CSASPRGGRQETQYF.

The rearrangement links TRBV6-1 to TRBJ2-1; 11 bases are a match to TRBD2. The V segment lost 7 bases and the J segment 7 bases; nucleotides outside the gene matches: 6. CDR1 is MNHNS, CDR2 SASEGT, per germline. The CDR3 covers 14 residues. The CDR3 nucleotides are TGTGCCAGCATTTTAGCGGGGGGGCGGAATGAGCAGTTCTTC. This translates into CASILAGGRNEQFF.

This CDR3 is CASSDWSGGANEQFF. The DNA for the CDR3 is TGTGCCAGCAGTGATTGGAGCGGGGGGGCCAATGAGCAGTTCTTC. The chain carries TRBV2 and TRBJ2-1, with 10 bases matching TRBD2. The CDR3 has 15 amino acids. The V gene end was trimmed by 3 bases and the J gene end by 6 bases; junction bases not matched to a gene: 5. Germline V lookup: CDR1 SNHLY, CDR2 FYNNEI.

This clonotype occurred a few times. The V call is TRBV20-1, the J call TRBJ1-3; 8 nucleotides agree with TRBD1. Losses at the gene ends were 5 bases for V and 0 bases for J; bases not matched to a gene: 3. The CDR3 has 14 amino acids. Germline values: CDR1 DFQATT, CDR2 SNEGSKA (reference sequence). The CDR3 coding sequence is TGCAGTGCTCCGGACAGGGCCTCTGGAAACACCATATATTTT. As protein: CSAPDRASGNTIYF.

V and J are TRBV28 and TRBJ1-5; D may be TRBD1 (5 bases). V lost 5 bases to trimming and J lost 4 bases, with 15 bases between them. This CDR3 is built from 15 residues. The germline gives CDR1 MDHEN, CDR2 SYDVKM. The CDR3 protein is CASSLLRVGNQPQHF. Here the CDR3 DNA reads TGTGCCAGCAGTCTACTCAGGGTCGGGAATCAGCCCCAGCATTTT.

This clonotype was counted only a few times. The chain uses TRBV6-1 and TRBJ1-2; no reliable D call. Germline V gives CDR1 MNHNS, CDR2 SASEGT. The germline V and J ends were trimmed by 4 bases and 4 bases, with 13 bases remaining between them. The CDR3 loop spans 14 amino acids. The CDR3 bases are TGTGCCAGCAGTGTGGCAGATGAGGGCTATGGCTACACCTTC. Protein sequence: CASSVADEGYGYTF.

The chain joins TRBV24-1 to TRBJ2-5; no clear D gene. CDR1 and CDR2 (germline): KGHDR, SFDVKD. The CDR3 consists of 12 residues. V shed 2 bases and J shed 4 bases, with 4 bases lying between them. DNA of the CDR3: TGTGCCACCAGTGATTCCCTAGAGACCCAGTACTTC. It codes for CATSDSLETQYF.

There are a few counts of this clonotype. The chain joins TRBV7-2 to TRBJ2-3, with TRBD1 identical over 10 bases. This CDR3 has 15 amino acids. Germline trimming cut 6 bases from V and 5 bases from J; bases unmatched to any gene: 8. Germline V gene data show CDR1 as SGHTA and CDR2 as FQGNSA. The CDR3 DNA reads as TGTGCCAGCAGTAGACAGGGGGCGCTGGGAGATACGCAGTATTTT. Translating it yields CASSRQGALGDTQYF.

The sample holds a few counts of this clonotype. The rearrangement uses TRBV7-2 and TRBJ1-5, with 8 bases identical to TRBD1. The CDR3 length is 16 residues. Germline V gene sequence: CDR1 SGHTA, CDR2 FQGNSA. V trimming: 5 bases; J trimming: 7 bases; junction bases outside the gene matches: 13. The CDR3, as DNA: TGTGCCAGCAGCCCTGGACAGGGAGCGACCCGCCAGCCCCAGCATTTT. This encodes CASSPGQGATRQPQHF.

This clonotype came up a few times. V gene TRBV12-3 or TRBV12-4 combines with J gene TRBJ2-1, with 7 bases lining up with TRBD2. The CDR3 is 17 amino acids. With V trimmed by 6 bases and J by 0 bases, 11 bases remained unmatched. The CDR3 DNA sequence: TGTGCCAGCAGCTCTTCCCTTGGCGGGGGCTCCTACAATGAGCAGTTCTTC. It codes for CASSSSLGGGSYNEQFF.

This chain joins TRBV12-3 or TRBV12-4 and TRBJ1-2; D gene unclear. The CDR3 runs 13 residues. The ends were cut back, 1 base at V and 6 bases at J, with 9 bases in the middle. The CDR3 loop reads CASSLVPVNGYTF. CDR3 in DNA: TGTGCCAGCAGTTTAGTACCAGTAAATGGCTACACCTTC.

V usage is TRBV30 and J usage is TRBJ1-3, with D unclear. V lost 2 bases and J lost 0, with 26 bases in between. Germline V gene data show CDR1 as GTSNPN and CDR2 as SVGIG (reference sequence). The length of the CDR3 is 20 residues. The CDR3 DNA reads TGTGCCTGGAGTACTCTGCGGCAGCCTGTTCACTCGAGCTCTGGAAACACCATATATTTT. Protein product: CAWSTLRQPVHSSSGNTIYF.

In this sample, this clonotype turned up a few times. The chain combines TRBV6-1 with TRBJ1-1; no firm D call. Trimming shortened V by 6 bases and J by 8 bases, and 16 bases separated the two germline ends. The CDR3 is 13 residues long. The germline CDR1 and CDR2 sequences are MNHNS and SASEGT. CDR3: CASSPSGRREAFF. CDR3 nucleotides: TGTGCCAGCAGCCCCTCCGGTCGGCGGGAAGCTTTCTTT.

The chain is built from TRBV20-1 and TRBJ2-3, with TRBD2 matching 8 bases. Germline CDR1 and CDR2: DFQATT and SNEGSKA (reference sequence). The CDR3 totals 15 residues. After removal of 0 bases from V and 2 bases from J, the junction contained 4 bases not matched to a gene. The DNA of the CDR3 is TGCAGTGCTAGAGACCCGGGGGGGGTCACAGATACGCAGTATTTT. Its translation: CSARDPGGVTDTQYF.

The V gene is TRBV28, the J gene TRBJ2-4; the D gene is possibly TRBD2 (6 bases). CDR1 MDHEN and CDR2 SYDVKM come from the germline V gene. V was cut by 11 bases and J by 4 bases, with 15 bases left in between. The CDR3 covers 13 residues. CDR3 DNA sequence: TGTGCCGCCATGGACCGGGAGAAAAACATTCAGTACTTC. It translates to CAAMDREKNIQYF. Variable domain in full (rest from reference TRBV28 and TRBJ2-4): DVKVTQSSRYLVKRTGEKVFLECVQDMDHENMFWYRQDPGLGLRLIYFSYDVKMKEKGDIPEGYSVSREKKERFSLILESASTNQTSMYLCAAMDREKNIQYFGAGTRLSVL.

This clonotype was seen a few times. The chain carries TRBV25-1 and TRBJ2-3; maybe TRBD2 (5 bases). The CDR3 has 14 amino acids. Germline CDR1 and CDR2: MGHDK and SYGVNS. V was shortened by 5 bases and J by 2 bases, with 11 bases between the two germline ends. The CDR3 loop is CASSRREPTDTQYF. DNA for the CDR3: TGTGCCAGCAGTCGCCGGGAACCCACAGATACGCAGTATTTT.

This clonotype was detected only a few times. The chain couples TRBV14 to TRBJ1-2; TRBD1 is a possible D gene (5 bases). V was trimmed by 3 bases and J by 11 bases, leaving 10 bases between them. Looked up from germline, CDR1 is SGHDN and CDR2 is FVKESK. The CDR3 consists of 11 residues. CDR3 sequence reads: CASSHSTVYTF. As DNA, the CDR3 is TGTGCCAGCAGCCATTCGACAGTTTACACCTTC.

V and J are TRBV15 and TRBJ2-4, with no clear D. This CDR3 has 17 amino acids. V lost 0 bases and J 0 bases, leaving 12 bases between the germline ends. Germline V gene sequence: CDR1 LNHNV, CDR2 YYDKDF (reference sequence). The CDR3 DNA is TGTGCCACCAGCAGAGAAAAGGTAGTTTTAGCCAAAAACATTCAGTACTTC. Protein: CATSREKVVLAKNIQYF.

V is TRBV6-1 and J is TRBJ1-4, with unresolved D. This CDR3 contains 15 residues. Germline CDR1 reads MNHNS; CDR2 reads SASEGT. V shed 6 bases and J shed 1 base, with 12 bases lying between them. CDR3 residues: CASRAFGRTNEKLFF. In DNA form, the CDR3 reads TGTGCCAGCAGGGCCTTTGGGCGAACTAATGAAAAACTGTTTTTT.

This clonotype was seen a few times. The rearrangement joins TRBV20-1 to TRBJ2-7; D may match TRBD1 or TRBD2 (5 bases each). The CDR3 runs to 11 residues. The germline V gene encodes CDR1 DFQATT and CDR2 SNEGSKA (reference sequence). The V end was cut by 6 bases, the J end by 2 bases, with 8 bases between. The CDR3: CSAKGPYEQYF. The CDR3, as DNA: TGCAGTGCGAAGGGACCCTACGAGCAGTACTTC.

The V gene is TRBV4-2, the J gene TRBJ1-1, with D tentatively TRBD1 (5 bases). The CDR3 runs 11 residues. The germline V gene encodes CDR1 LGHNA and CDR2 YNFKEQ. Trimming removed 1 base at V and 10 bases at J, with 7 bases between. Written as DNA, the CDR3 is TGTGCCAGCAGCCAAGCGGGGGGAGCTTTCTTT. It specifies CASSQAGGAFF.

There are a few counts of this clonotype. The J gene is TRBJ1-4, the V gene TRBV6-5; D remains ambiguous. The CDR3 contains 17 residues. The germline V gene has CDR1 MNHEY and CDR2 SVGAGI. V was cut by 0 bases and J by 3 bases, with 14 bases left in between. This CDR3 is CASSYSSVSGSNEKLFF. DNA for the CDR3: TGTGCCAGCAGTTACTCGAGTGTGTCAGGCTCTAATGAAAAACTGTTTTTT.

CDR3 sequence reads: CASSSPTGRNTEAFF. The CDR3 DNA sequence: TGTGCCAGCAGCAGTCCCACAGGGAGAAACACTGAAGCTTTCTTT. The chain combines TRBV7-2 with TRBJ1-1, with TRBD1 as a possible D gene (6 bases). This CDR3 is 15 amino acids long. Germline CDR1 SGHTA, CDR2 FQGNSA. V was clipped by 5 bases and J by 2 bases, with 15 bases between them. The variable domain in full, completed from reference TRBV7-2 and TRBJ1-1, reads GAGVSQSPSNKVTEKGKDVELRCDPISGHTALYWYRQSLGQGLEFLIYFQGNSAPDKSGLPSDRFSAERTGGSVSTLTIQRTQQEDSAVYLCASSSPTGRNTEAFFGQGTRLTVV.

The chain recombines TRBV25-1 with TRBJ1-2, with no clear D. The CDR3 is 13 residues long. CDR1 and CDR2 (germline): MGHDK, SYGVNS. V was shortened by 1 base and J by 5 bases, with 8 bases between the two germline ends. Here the CDR3 DNA reads TGTGCCAGCAGTGAATTTGGGAATTATGGCTACACCTTC. This encodes CASSEFGNYGYTF.